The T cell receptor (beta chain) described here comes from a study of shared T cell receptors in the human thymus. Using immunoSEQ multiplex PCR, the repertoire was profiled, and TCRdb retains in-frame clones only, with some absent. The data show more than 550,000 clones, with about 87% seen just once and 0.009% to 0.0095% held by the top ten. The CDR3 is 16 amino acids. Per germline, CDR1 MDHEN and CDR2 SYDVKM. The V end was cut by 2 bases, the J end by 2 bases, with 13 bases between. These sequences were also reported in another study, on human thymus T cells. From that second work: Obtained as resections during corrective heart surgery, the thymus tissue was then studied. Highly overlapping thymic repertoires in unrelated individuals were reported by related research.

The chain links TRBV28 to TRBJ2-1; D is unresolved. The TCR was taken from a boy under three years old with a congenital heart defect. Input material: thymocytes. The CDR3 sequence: CASSLVTPATYNEQFF. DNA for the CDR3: TGTGCCAGCAGTTTAGTGACTCCGGCTACCTACAATGAGCAGTTCTTC. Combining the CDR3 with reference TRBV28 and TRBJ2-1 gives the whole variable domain DVKVTQSSRYLVKRTGEKVFLECVQDMDHENMFWYRQDPGLGLRLIYFSYDVKMKEKGDIPEGYSVSREKKERFSLILESASTNQTSMYLCASSLVTPATYNEQFFGPGTRLTVL.